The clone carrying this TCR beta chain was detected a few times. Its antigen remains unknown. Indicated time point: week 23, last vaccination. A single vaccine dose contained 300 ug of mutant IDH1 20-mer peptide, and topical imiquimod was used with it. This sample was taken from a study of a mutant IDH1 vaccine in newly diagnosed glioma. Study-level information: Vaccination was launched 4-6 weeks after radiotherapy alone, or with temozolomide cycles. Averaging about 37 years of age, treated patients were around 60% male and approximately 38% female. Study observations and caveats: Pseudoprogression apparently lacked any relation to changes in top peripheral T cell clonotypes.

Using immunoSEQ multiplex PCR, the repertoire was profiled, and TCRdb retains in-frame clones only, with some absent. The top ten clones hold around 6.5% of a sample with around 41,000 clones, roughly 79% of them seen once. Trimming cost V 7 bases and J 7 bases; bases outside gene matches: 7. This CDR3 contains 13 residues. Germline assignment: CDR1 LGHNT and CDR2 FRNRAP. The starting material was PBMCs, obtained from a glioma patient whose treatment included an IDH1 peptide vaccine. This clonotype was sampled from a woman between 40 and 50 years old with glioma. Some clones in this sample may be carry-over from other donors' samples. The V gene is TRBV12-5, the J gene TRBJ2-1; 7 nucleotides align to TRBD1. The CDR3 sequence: CASASGGGNEQFF. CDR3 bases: TGTGCTAGTGCCTCAGGGGGTGGGAATGAGCAGTTCTTC.